The clone carrying this TCR beta chain has at least ten counts. V was cut by 5 bases and J by 3 bases, with 8 bases left in between. This CDR3 spans 12 amino acids. The record originates from a study of identical twins. Template switching added a universal primer binding site, and final cDNA carried unique molecular identifiers. MiXCR was run by TCRdb on the 5' RACE reads, yielding one entry per CDR3 protein. This table has some 250,000 distinct CDR3 sequences, 6.5% to 8% appearing once. The same data also went into a second study, on T cells expressing NK-cell markers. As that report states: It was from sorted CD3+CD56+NKG2C+, CD3+CD56+NKG2C- and CD3+CD56-NKG2C+ T cells that TCR beta repertoires came. Among the eight sequenced donors, seven tested HCMV-seropositive and one tested seronegative.

Sequenced material: CD8+ T cells sorted from blood. The genes are TRBV12-3 or TRBV12-4 and TRBJ2-7; D is perhaps TRBD1 (6 bases). The receptor comes from a woman aged 18-29 years in good health. CDR3 coding DNA: TGTGCCAGCAGTGAACAGGGCTACGAGCAGTACTTC. This encodes CASSEQGYEQYF.